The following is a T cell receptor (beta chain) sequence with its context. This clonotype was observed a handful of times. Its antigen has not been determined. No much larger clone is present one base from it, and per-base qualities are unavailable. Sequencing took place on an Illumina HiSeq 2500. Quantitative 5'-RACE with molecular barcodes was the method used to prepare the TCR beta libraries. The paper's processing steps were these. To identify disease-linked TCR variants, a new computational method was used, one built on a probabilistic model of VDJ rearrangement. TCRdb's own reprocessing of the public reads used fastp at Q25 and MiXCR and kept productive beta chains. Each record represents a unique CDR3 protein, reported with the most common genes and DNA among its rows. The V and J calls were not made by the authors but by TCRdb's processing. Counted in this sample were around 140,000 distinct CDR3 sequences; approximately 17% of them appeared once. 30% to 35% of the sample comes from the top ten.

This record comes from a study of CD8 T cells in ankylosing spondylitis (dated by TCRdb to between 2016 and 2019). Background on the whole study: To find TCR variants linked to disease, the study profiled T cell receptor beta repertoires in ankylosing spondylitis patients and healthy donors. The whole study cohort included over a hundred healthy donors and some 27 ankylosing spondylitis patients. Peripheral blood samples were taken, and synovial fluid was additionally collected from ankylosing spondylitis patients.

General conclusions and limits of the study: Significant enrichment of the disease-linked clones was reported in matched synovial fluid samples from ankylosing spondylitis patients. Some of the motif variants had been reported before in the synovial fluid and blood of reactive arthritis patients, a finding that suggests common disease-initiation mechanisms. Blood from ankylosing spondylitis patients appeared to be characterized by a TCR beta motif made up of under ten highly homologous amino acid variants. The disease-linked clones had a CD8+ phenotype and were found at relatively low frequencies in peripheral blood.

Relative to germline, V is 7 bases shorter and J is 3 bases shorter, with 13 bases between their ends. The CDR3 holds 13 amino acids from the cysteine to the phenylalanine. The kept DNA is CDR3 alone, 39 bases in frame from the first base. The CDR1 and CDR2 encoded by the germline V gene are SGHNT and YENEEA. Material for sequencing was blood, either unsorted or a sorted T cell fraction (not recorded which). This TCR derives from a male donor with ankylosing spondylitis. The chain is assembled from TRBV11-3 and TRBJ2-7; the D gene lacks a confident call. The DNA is TGTGCCAGCAAACCGCGACACCACTACGAGCAGTACTTC. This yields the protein CASKPRHHYEQYF. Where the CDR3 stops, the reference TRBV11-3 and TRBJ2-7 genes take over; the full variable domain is EAGVVQSPRYKIIEKKQPVAFWCNPISGHNTLYWYLQNLGQGPELLIRYENEEAVDDSQLPKDRFSAERLKGVDSTLKIQPAELGDSAVYLCASKPRHHYEQYFGPGTRLTVT.